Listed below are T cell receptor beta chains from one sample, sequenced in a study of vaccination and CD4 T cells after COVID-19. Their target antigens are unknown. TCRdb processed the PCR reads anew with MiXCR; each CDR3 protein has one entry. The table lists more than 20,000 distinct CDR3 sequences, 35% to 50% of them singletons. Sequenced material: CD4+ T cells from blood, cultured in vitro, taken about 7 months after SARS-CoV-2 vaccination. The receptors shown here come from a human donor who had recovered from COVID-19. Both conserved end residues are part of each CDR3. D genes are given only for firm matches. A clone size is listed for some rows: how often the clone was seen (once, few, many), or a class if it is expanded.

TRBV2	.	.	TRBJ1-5	TGTGCCAGCAGTGGAATGGGACAGCCCCAGCATTTT	CASSGMGQPQHF
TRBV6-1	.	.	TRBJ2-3	TGTGCCAGCGGGGACCATTACACAGATACGCAGTATTTT	CASGDHYTDTQYF
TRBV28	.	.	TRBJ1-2	TGTGCCAGCACTCTCGGGGGCGTAGGCGGCTACACCTTC	CASTLGGVGGYTF
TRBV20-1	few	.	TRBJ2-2	TGCAGTGCTAGGACGCTGGGTAGCCGGGACACCGGGAAGCTGTTTTTT	CSARTLGSRDTGKLFF
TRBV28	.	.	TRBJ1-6	TGTGCCAGCAGTTCCCGAAACAGCTACTATAATTCACCCCTCCACTTT	CASSSRNSYYNSPLHF
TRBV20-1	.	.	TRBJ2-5	TGCAGTGCAGTACCGGGACCACGGATCGAAAAAGAGACCCAGTACTTC	CSAVPGPRIEKETQYF
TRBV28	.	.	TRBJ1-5	TGTGCCAGCAGTTTACCGAGCAATCAGCCCCAGCATTTT	CASSLPSNQPQHF
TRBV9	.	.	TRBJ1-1	TGTGCCAGCAGCGTAGAACAGGGAAACACTGAAGCTTTCTTT	CASSVEQGNTEAFF
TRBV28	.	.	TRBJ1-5	TGTGCCAGCAGGAAATTATTTCAGCCCCAGCATTTT	CASRKLFQPQHF
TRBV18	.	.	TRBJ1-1	TGTGCCAGCTCACTGTGGTGGGGGACTGAAGCTTTCTTT	CASSLWWGTEAFF
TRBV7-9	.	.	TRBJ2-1	TGTGCCAGCAGCGCCCCCCATCTCGACAATGAGCAGTTCTTC	CASSAPHLDNEQFF
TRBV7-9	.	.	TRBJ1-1	TGTGCCAGCAGCTTAGCGCTGCTGAACACTGAAGCTTTCTTT	CASSLALLNTEAFF
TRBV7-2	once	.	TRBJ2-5	TGTGCCAGCAGCTTAGTTTCGGGGGAGGCCCAGTACTTC	CASSLVSGEAQYF
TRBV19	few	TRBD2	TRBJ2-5	TGTGCCAGTAGCCTCGGACTAGCGGGAGGGCGCCGGGAGACCCAGTACTTC	CASSLGLAGGRRETQYF
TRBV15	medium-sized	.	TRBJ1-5	TGTGCCACCAGCTGGGGGCAGGGGAATCAGCCCCAGCATTTT	CATSWGQGNQPQHF
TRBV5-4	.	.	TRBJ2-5	TGTGCCAGCAGCTTGGCCCGGCGGGTGGAGACCCAGTACTTC	CASSLARRVETQYF
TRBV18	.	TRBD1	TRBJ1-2	TGTGCCAGCTCACCATCGAGGGGACAGGCAGGGTATGGCTACACCTTC	CASSPSRGQAGYGYTF
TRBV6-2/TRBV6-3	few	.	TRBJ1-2	TGTGCCAGCCTCTCCTCCGGGGGGACGGGCTACACCTTC	CASLSSGGTGYTF
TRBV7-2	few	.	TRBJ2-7	TGTGCCAGCAGCCTTACGTCCTACGAGCAGTACTTC	CASSLTSYEQYF
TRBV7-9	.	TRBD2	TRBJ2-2	TGTGCCAGCAGCCGGCTAGCGGTGAACACCGGGGAGCTGTTTTTT	CASSRLAVNTGELFF
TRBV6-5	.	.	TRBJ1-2	TGTGCCAGCAGTTACGCAAATTCGGGGAGCGGCTACACCTTC	CASSYANSGSGYTF
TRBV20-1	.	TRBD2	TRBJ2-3	TGCAGTGCTATACCTTTAATCGGACTAGCGGTTAGCACAGATACGCAGTATTTT	CSAIPLIGLAVSTDTQYF
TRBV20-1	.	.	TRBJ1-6	TGCAGTGGCCAGGAAAACTCCTATAATTCACCCCTCCACTTT	CSGQENSYNSPLHF
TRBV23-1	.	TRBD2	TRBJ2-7	TGCGCCTGCGACACCGGCCAAGCGGGAGATCGGTACCAGTACTTC	CACDTGQAGDRYQYF
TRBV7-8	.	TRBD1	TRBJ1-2	TGTGCCAGCAGCGTACAGGGGGGGAACTATGGCTACACCTTC	CASSVQGGNYGYTF
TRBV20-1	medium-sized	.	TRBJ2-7	TGCAGTGCTAGAGACCCTAGCGCCGGGCCCTACGAGCAGTACTTC	CSARDPSAGPYEQYF
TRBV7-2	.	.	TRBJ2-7	TGTGCCAGCAGCACGGGACTCACCTACGAGCAGTACTTC	CASSTGLTYEQYF
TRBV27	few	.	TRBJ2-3	TGTGCCAGCAGATCGACGAGCACAGATACGCAGTATTTT	CASRSTSTDTQYF
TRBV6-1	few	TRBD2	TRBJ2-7	TGTGCCAGCAGGGTAAGCGGGACGATGTACGAGCAGTACTTC	CASRVSGTMYEQYF
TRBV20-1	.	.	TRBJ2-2	TGCAGTGCTAGCGCCCTCTCGACCGGGGAGCTGTTTTTT	CSASALSTGELFF
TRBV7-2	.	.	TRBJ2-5	TGTGCCAGCAGCTTAGGGCTGCCTCCAGAGACCCAGTACTTC	CASSLGLPPETQYF
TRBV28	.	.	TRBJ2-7	TGTGCCAGCAGAAATCACCCACCCTCCTACGAGCAGTACTTC	CASRNHPPSYEQYF
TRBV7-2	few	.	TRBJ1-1	TGTGCCAGCAGCTGGGGGGCCCACACTGAAGCTTTCTTT	CASSWGAHTEAFF
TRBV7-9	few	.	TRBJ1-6	TGTGCCAGCACCAGATTCCGGGACGGAGATTCACCCCTCCACTTT	CASTRFRDGDSPLHF
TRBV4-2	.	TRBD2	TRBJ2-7	TGTGCCAGCAGCAAAGGCTATAGCGGGAGCAGCGTAGGCGAGCAGTACTTC	CASSKGYSGSSVGEQYF
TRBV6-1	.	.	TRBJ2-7	TGTGCCAGCAGTCCAAGGGAAGGGGTGTTAAGCGAGCAGTACTTC	CASSPREGVLSEQYF
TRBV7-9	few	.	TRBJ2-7	TGTGCCAGCAGCCTAATGGGACCCTTGGAGGAGCAGTACTTC	CASSLMGPLEEQYF
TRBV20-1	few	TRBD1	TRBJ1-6	TGCAGTGGGACAGGGTTACCCCTCCACTTT	CSGTGLPLHF
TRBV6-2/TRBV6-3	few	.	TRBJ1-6	TGTGCCAGCAGTGGGACGGATAATTCACCCCTCCACTTT	CASSGTDNSPLHF
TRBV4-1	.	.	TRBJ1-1	TGCGCCAGCAGCCATATCCCGAGGGGAGCTGAAGCTTTCTTT	CASSHIPRGAEAFF
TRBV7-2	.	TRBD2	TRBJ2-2	TGTGCCAGCAGCACCAACCTAGCGGGGGACACCGGGGAGCTGTTTTTT	CASSTNLAGDTGELFF
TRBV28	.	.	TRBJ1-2	TGTGCCAGCAGTTTAAGGCCGGGTGGACGGGGGGACTATGGCTACACCTTC	CASSLRPGGRGDYGYTF
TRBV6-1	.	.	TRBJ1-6	TGTGCCAACACCCGATCGGGGGAGTACAGTTCACCCCTCCACTTT	CANTRSGEYSSPLHF
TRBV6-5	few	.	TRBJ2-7	TGTGCCAGCAGTTACGGGGGCGGCCCCGAGTGGTACGAGCAGTACTTC	CASSYGGGPEWYEQYF
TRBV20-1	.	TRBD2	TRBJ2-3	TGCAGTGCCCCCATGCTAGCGGGTGGACCAGATACGCAGTATTTT	CSAPMLAGGPDTQYF
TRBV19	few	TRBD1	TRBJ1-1	TGTGCCAGTAGTATGGGCAGGGGGACTGAAGCTTTCTTT	CASSMGRGTEAFF
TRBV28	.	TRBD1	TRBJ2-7	TGTGCCAGCAGTTCCCTTGGGGGACAGTACGAGCAGTACTTC	CASSSLGGQYEQYF
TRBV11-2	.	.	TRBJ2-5	TGTGCCAGCAGCTCTAGTCTCCAAGAGACCCAGTACTTC	CASSSSLQETQYF